The 29 T cell receptor beta chains given below trace back to one sample, sequenced in a study of cytomegalovirus exposure and HLA in healthy donors. PCR involved 60 Vbeta and 13 Jbeta primers. This table comes from immunoSEQ multiplex PCR, and its TCRdb copy is limited to in-frame clones, with some not included. The sample lists about 160,000 clones; just under 80% were seen once. The sequencing sample was made of PBMCs. These receptors were collected from a young man in good health and CMV-seronegative.

V usage is TRBV9 and J usage is TRBJ1-3, with TRBD1 matching over 12 bases. Germline CDR1 reads SGDLS; CDR2 reads YYNGEE. The CDR3 runs to 20 residues. J lost 0 bases, V lost 4 bases, and 14 bases had no gene match. The CDR3 here is CASSLPSGTGGRTSGNTIYF. CDR3 DNA: TGTGCCAGCAGCCTCCCCTCCGGGACAGGGGGCCGAACCTCTGGAAACACCATATATTTT.

CDR3 loop: CASSFGELLPYEQYF. The CDR3 DNA sequence: TGTGCCAGCAGCTTCGGAGAACTACTCCCCTACGAGCAGTACTTC. The chain is built from TRBV7-8 and TRBJ2-7; D not resolved. V lost 3 bases and J 2 bases, leaving 14 bases between the germline ends. The germline V gene has CDR1 SGHVS and CDR2 FQNEAQ. CDR3 length equals 15 residues.

The chain recombines TRBV6-5 with TRBJ2-2, with no clear D. Germline V gene lookup returns CDR1 MNHEY and CDR2 SVGAGI. The V end lost 6 bases, the J end lost 5 bases, and 13 bases lay between the germline ends. This CDR3 has 14 residues. Written as DNA, the CDR3 is TGTGCCAGCAGCTCCCCCTCCGTAACCGGGGAGCTGTTTTTT. Amino acid sequence: CASSSPSVTGELFF.

This chain connects TRBV18 to TRBJ1-2; D remains ambiguous. The germline V gene encodes CDR1 KGHSH and CDR2 LQKENI. With 4 bases removed from V and 2 bases from J, the gap between germline ends came to 17 bases. The CDR3 runs 16 residues. CDR3 loop: CASSRVDIPSNYGYTF. The CDR3 DNA reads as TGTGCCAGCTCACGGGTCGACATCCCCTCGAACTATGGCTACACCTTC.

The chain has TRBV4-1 and TRBJ2-7; 8 bases agree with TRBD1. V was clipped by 0 bases and J by 7 bases; unmatched bases: 8. CDR3 size: 15 residues. Germline V gene sequence: CDR1 MGHRA, CDR2 YSYEKL. CDR3: CASSQERDRSPEQYF. The CDR3 coding sequence is TGCGCCAGCAGCCAAGAAAGGGACAGGTCTCCTGAGCAGTACTTC.

The V and J genes are TRBV7-9 and TRBJ2-3; weak D call: TRBD2 (6 bases). Germline CDR1 and CDR2: SEHNR and FQNEAQ (reference sequence). Trimming cost V 5 bases and J 4 bases, with 16 bases left between them. The length of the CDR3 is 15 residues. The CDR3 coding sequence is TGTGCCAGCAGCCCACGGCGGCTAGCGTCAGATACGCAGTATTTT. Encoded protein: CASSPRRLASDTQYF.

This clone turned up a few times. The gene calls are TRBV28 and TRBJ1-6; 9 nucleotides agree with TRBD1. The CDR3 length is 15 residues. After removal of 4 bases from V and 4 bases from J, the junction contained 2 bases not matched to a gene. Germline V gene lookup returns CDR1 MDHEN and CDR2 SYDVKM. The CDR3 DNA sequence: TGTGCCAGCAGTTCGGGACAGGGTTATAATTCACCCCTCCACTTT. Its translation is CASSSGQGYNSPLHF. Supplemented by reference TRBV28 and TRBJ1-6, the full variable domain reads DVKVTQSSRYLVKRTGEKVFLECVQDMDHENMFWYRQDPGLGLRLIYFSYDVKMKEKGDIPEGYSVSREKKERFSLILESASTNQTSMYLCASSSGQGYNSPLHFGNGTRLTVT.

J is TRBJ1-5 and V is TRBV6-6; TRBD1 matches at 10 bases. Germline V gene data show CDR1 as MNHNY and CDR2 as SVGAGI (reference sequence). The CDR3 sequence is 15 residues long. J lost 4 bases, V lost 2 bases, and 2 bases had no gene match. This CDR3 reads CASSYRQGANQPQHF. The DNA for the CDR3 is TGTGCCAGCAGTTACCGACAGGGGGCTAATCAGCCCCAGCATTTT.

The chain employs TRBV18 and TRBJ1-3; 7 nucleotides align to TRBD1. Germline lookup yields CDR1 KGHSH and CDR2 LQKENI. V shed 6 bases, J shed 0 bases, and the junction held 8 bases outside the gene matches. This CDR3 is built from 16 residues. CDR3: CASSPDRVSSGNTIYF. In nucleotides, the CDR3 is TGTGCCAGCTCCCCCGACAGGGTGAGCTCTGGAAACACCATATATTTT.

The table lists this clone with a few counts. The chain couples TRBV11-2 to TRBJ1-1; maybe TRBD1 (6 bases). V was shortened by 2 bases and J by 1 base, with 20 bases between the two germline ends. CDR3 length: 18 residues. CDR1 is SGHAT, CDR2 FQNNGV, per germline. CDR3 in amino acids: CASSLWLDSLDRNTEAFF. The CDR3 region has the DNA TGTGCCAGCAGCTTATGGTTGGACAGTCTAGACCGGAACACTGAAGCTTTCTTT.

The chain recombines TRBV5-1 with TRBJ2-3; a weak D match, TRBD2 (6 bases). Trimming took 0 bases from V and 4 from J, leaving 15 bases between them. Germline V gene data show CDR1 as SGHRS and CDR2 as YFSETQ. The CDR3 has 16 amino acids. CDR3: CASSLEVGPGADTQYF. The CDR3 bases are TGCGCCAGCAGCTTGGAGGTGGGGCCGGGGGCAGATACGCAGTATTTT.

CDR3 coding DNA: TGTGCCAGCAGCGTAGCTACCCGGGACTCCCAGGGTGAGCAGTTCTTC. Protein product: CASSVATRDSQGEQFF. The V call is TRBV9, the J call TRBJ2-1; maybe TRBD2 (6 bases). Trimming removed 0 bases from V and 9 bases from J, with 19 bases in between. CDR3 length: 16 amino acids. CDR1 is SGDLS, CDR2 YYNGEE, per germline. The complete variable domain, with remaining parts taken from reference TRBV9 and TRBJ2-1, reads DSGVTQTPKHLITATGQRVTLRCSPRSGDLSVYWYQQSLDQGLQFLIQYYNGEERAKGNILERFSAQQFPDLHSELNLSSLELGDSALYFCASSVATRDSQGEQFFGPGTRLTVL.

The chain joins TRBV30 to TRBJ1-5; D perhaps matches TRBD1 (6 bases). Germline V gives CDR1 GTSNPN, CDR2 SVGIG (reference sequence). This CDR3 spans 13 amino acids. V gave up 3 bases and J gave up 8 bases, with 14 bases separating them. CDR3 sequence: CAWSSSGGKPQHF. DNA for the CDR3: TGTGCCTGGAGCAGCTCGGGGGGCAAGCCCCAGCATTTT.

The chain uses TRBV5-5 and TRBJ2-2; 10 bases match TRBD2. The germline V gene encodes CDR1 SGHKS and CDR2 YYEKEE (reference sequence). V was pared by 3 bases and J by 5 bases, with 4 bases of the junction left unmatched. The length of the CDR3 is 15 residues. DNA for the CDR3: TGTGCCAGCAGCTCAGCGGGGGGGCTTACCGGGGAGCTGTTTTTT. Its protein product is CASSSAGGLTGELFF.

In this sample, this clone turned up once. The chain carries TRBV30 and TRBJ1-3, with 7 bases matching TRBD1. Per the germline V gene, CDR1 is GTSNPN and CDR2 is SVGIG (reference sequence). The CDR3 has 13 residues. V trimming: 3 bases; J trimming: 7 bases; junction bases outside the gene matches: 6. CDR3 sequence reads: CAWRQGMENTIYF. CDR3 DNA: TGTGCCTGGAGACAGGGGATGGAGAACACCATATATTTT.

CDR3: CASSPSTYSYEQYF. CDR3 in DNA: TGTGCCAGCAGTCCCTCTACGTACTCCTACGAGCAGTACTTC. The chain combines TRBV7-9 with TRBJ2-7; no definite D call. The CDR3 totals 14 residues. With 6 bases removed from V and 0 bases from J, the gap between germline ends came to 12 bases. Looked up from germline, CDR1 is SEHNR and CDR2 is FQNEAQ (reference sequence).

The chain employs TRBV19 and TRBJ1-5; D is possibly TRBD1 (6 bases). Per the germline V gene, CDR1 is LNHDA and CDR2 is SQIVND (reference sequence). CDR3 size: 16 residues. V lost 3 bases and J lost 3, with 15 bases in between. The DNA of the CDR3 is TGTGCCAGTAGTATGGTCGACAGGTTCGACAATCAGCCCCAGCATTTT. It is translated as CASSMVDRFDNQPQHF.

This clone was observed a handful of times. The chain uses TRBV9 and TRBJ1-6; the D is unclear. Trimming took off 4 bases at V and 2 bases at J, with 7 bases between the two ends. Germline lookup yields CDR1 SGDLS and CDR2 YYNGEE. The CDR3 runs to 14 residues. The CDR3 DNA follows: TGTGCCAGCAGCATTGGGCCCTATAATTCACCCCTCCACTTT. Its translation is CASSIGPYNSPLHF.

The CDR3 region is CATSRDGGGNYGYTF. The CDR3 DNA follows: TGTGCCACCAGCAGAGATGGGGGCGGGAACTATGGCTACACCTTC. J is TRBJ1-2 and V is TRBV15, with D possibly being TRBD1 (6 bases). CDR1 and CDR2 from the germline V gene are LNHNV and YYDKDF (reference sequence). This CDR3 region has 15 residues. V was shortened by 0 bases and J by 2 bases, with 10 bases between the two germline ends.

V and J are TRBV7-9 and TRBJ1-2; TRBD1 matches 7 bases. The CDR3 runs 14 residues. CDR1 is SEHNR and CDR2 is FQNEAQ in the germline V gene (reference sequence). The V gene end was trimmed by 2 bases and the J gene end by 7 bases; junction bases not matched to a gene: 7. The CDR3 spells CASSLQGDRSGYTF. In DNA form, the CDR3 reads TGTGCCAGCAGCTTACAGGGGGACAGAAGTGGCTACACCTTC. The complete variable domain, with remaining parts taken from reference TRBV7-9 and TRBJ1-2, reads DTGVSQNPRHKITKRGQNVTFRCDPISEHNRLYWYRQTLGQGPEFLTYFQNEAQLEKSRLLSDRFSAERPKGSFSTLEIQRTEQGDSAMYLCASSLQGDRSGYTFGSGTRLTVV.

The CDR3 reads CASSHSDTSTDTQYF. The CDR3 DNA is TGTGCCAGCTCACACTCGGACACTAGCACAGATACGCAGTATTTT. The rearrangement joins TRBV18 to TRBJ2-3; D may be TRBD1 (5 bases). With 4 bases removed from V and 0 bases from J, the gap between germline ends came to 11 bases. The germline gives CDR1 KGHSH, CDR2 LQKENI. This CDR3 spans 15 amino acids.

The chain uses TRBV7-2 and TRBJ1-6; D not resolved. Germline V gives CDR1 SGHTA, CDR2 FQGNSA. The V end was cut by 5 bases, the J end by 1 base, with 9 bases between. CDR3 length: 15 amino acids. The CDR3, as DNA: TGTGCCAGCAGCGTCCCGGGGTCCTATAATTCACCCCTCCACTTT. It codes for CASSVPGSYNSPLHF.

The chain couples TRBV30 to TRBJ2-1, with D hard to call. The CDR3 is made up of 13 amino acids. Trimming took off 2 bases at V and 0 bases at J, with 5 bases between the two ends. From germline, CDR1 is GTSNPN and CDR2 SVGIG (reference sequence). The CDR3 reads CAWSTVSYNEQFF. The CDR3 coding sequence is TGTGCCTGGAGTACTGTCTCCTACAATGAGCAGTTCTTC.

V and J are TRBV28 and TRBJ2-7, with D possibly TRBD1 on 6 matching bases. In germline, CDR1 is MDHEN, CDR2 SYDVKM. The length of the CDR3 is 15 residues. V was shortened by 5 bases and J by 1 base, with 15 bases between the two germline ends. The CDR3 protein is CASSPARQESYEQYF. The CDR3 nucleotides are TGTGCCAGCAGTCCTGCCCGACAGGAATCCTACGAGCAGTACTTC.

The chain employs TRBV19 and TRBJ1-5; TRBD1 is a possible D gene (5 bases). Trimming took 3 bases from V and 4 from J, leaving 13 bases between them. The CDR3 spans 15 residues. Germline CDR1 is LNHDA and CDR2 is SQIVND (reference sequence). For the CDR3, the DNA is TGTGCCAGTAGTATTTCCAGGGCTAAGAATCAGCCCCAGCATTTT. Encoded protein: CASSISRAKNQPQHF.

This clone came up once. The chain combines TRBV5-1 with TRBJ2-1; TRBD2 might be the D (6 bases). The CDR3 consists of 15 residues. V lost 4 bases and J 6 bases, leaving 17 bases between the germline ends. CDR1 and CDR2 (germline): SGHRS, YFSETQ. The CDR3 spells CASSPNSGFPNEQFF. The CDR3 nucleotides are TGCGCCAGCAGCCCCAACAGCGGGTTCCCCAATGAGCAGTTCTTC. The full variable domain, with the rest looked up from reference TRBV5-1 and TRBJ2-1, is KAGVTQTPRYLIKTRGQQVTLSCSPISGHRSVSWYQQTPGQGLQFLFEYFSETQRNKGNFPGRFSGRQFSNSRSEMNVSTLELGDSALYLCASSPNSGFPNEQFFGPGTRLTVL.

The V gene is TRBV5-1, the J gene TRBJ2-3, with D maybe TRBD2 (5 bases). Germline V gene sequence: CDR1 SGHRS, CDR2 YFSETQ. Trimming cost V 2 bases and J 0 bases, with 7 bases left between them. The CDR3 is made up of 14 amino acids. CDR3: CASSLADSTDTQYF. CDR3 sequence (DNA): TGCGCCAGCAGCTTAGCGGATAGCACAGATACGCAGTATTTT.

V usage is TRBV7-9 and J usage is TRBJ2-3, with 7 bases identical to TRBD1. The junction had 10 bases not matched to a gene; V was cut back by 1 base and J by 3 bases. CDR1 and CDR2 from the germline V gene are SEHNR and FQNEAQ (reference sequence). This CDR3 is built from 17 residues. The CDR3 DNA follows: TGTGCCAGCAGCTTAGATAAAGGGGGCGTTGGGACAGATACGCAGTATTTT. This gives the protein CASSLDKGGVGTDTQYF.

This chain joins TRBV7-8 and TRBJ1-2; the D is unclear. The V and J ends lost 5 bases and 0 bases respectively, with 13 bases between them. Germline V gives CDR1 SGHVS, CDR2 FQNEAQ. This CDR3 spans 15 amino acids. The CDR3 protein is CASSPGRFANYGYTF. CDR3 sequence (DNA): TGTGCCAGCAGCCCCGGCAGGTTTGCTAACTATGGCTACACCTTC.